The rows below give T cell receptor beta chains drawn from one sample of a study of cytomegalovirus exposure and HLA in healthy donors. Profiled with immunoSEQ multiplex PCR; TCRdb holds only in-frame clones, not every one. Counted here are around 94,000 clones, about 95% occurring once; the ten biggest clones make up almost 0.9%. Sequencing was performed on PBMCs. These receptors were obtained from a woman under 30 in good health and CMV-seronegative. Each CDR3 is given with its conserved first and last residue. A D gene is named only where the DNA matches it firmly. Expanded clones get a size class; other rows say once, few or many, or leave the size out.

J | size | V | D | CDR3 | DNA
TRBJ2-2 | NA | TRBV6-5 | NA | CASSYSAETGELFF | TGTGCCAGCAGTTACTCTGCTGAGACCGGGGAGCTGTTTTTT
TRBJ2-3 | few | TRBV7-2 | TRBD2 | CASSQGGSGGDTQYF | TGTGCCAGCAGCCAGGGAGGTAGCGGGGGAGATACGCAGTATTTT
TRBJ2-1 | NA | TRBV27 | TRBD2 | CASRGLAGFNEQFF | TGTGCCAGCAGGGGACTAGCGGGATTCAATGAGCAGTTCTTC
TRBJ1-3 | NA | TRBV18 | NA | CASSPGQGNTIYF | TGTGCCAGCTCACCCGGACAGGGAAACACCATATATTTT
TRBJ2-7 | NA | TRBV9 | NA | CASSTNSYEQYF | TGTGCCAGCAGCACGAACAGCTACGAGCAGTACTTC
TRBJ2-7 | once | TRBV15 | NA | CATSRAADGLYEQYF | TGTGCCACCAGCAGAGCGGCGGACGGACTCTACGAGCAGTACTTC
TRBJ2-1 | NA | TRBV6-1 | NA | CASSGQVNNEQFF | TGTGCCAGCAGTGGCCAGGTCAACAATGAGCAGTTCTTC
TRBJ1-2 | NA | TRBV5-1 | TRBD1 | CASRDGTDYGYTF | TGCGCCAGCAGAGACGGGACAGACTATGGCTACACCTTC
TRBJ2-7 | NA | TRBV29-1 | NA | CSVDGDSSYEQYF | TGCAGCGTTGACGGCGACAGCTCCTACGAGCAGTACTTC
TRBJ2-7 | NA | TRBV2 | TRBD1 | CASSFPDRAQEQYF | TGTGCCAGCAGTTTCCCCGACAGGGCCCAAGAGCAGTACTTC
TRBJ1-5 | NA | TRBV4-1 | NA | CASSQALLVQPQHF | TGCGCCAGCAGCCAAGCTCTCCTAGTTCAGCCCCAGCATTTT
TRBJ1-5 | NA | TRBV19 | NA | CASSTPFAGNQPQHF | TGTGCCAGTAGTACCCCATTCGCCGGTAATCAGCCCCAGCATTTT
TRBJ2-4 | NA | TRBV4-3 | TRBD1 | CASSQHTPGQGKNIQYF | TGCGCCAGCAGCCAACACACCCCGGGACAGGGGAAAAACATTCAGTACTTC
TRBJ2-1 | NA | TRBV11-2 | TRBD2 | CASRPGLARDEQFF | TGTGCCAGCAGGCCGGGACTAGCGAGAGATGAGCAGTTCTTC
TRBJ2-5 | NA | TRBV7-2 | NA | CASTLLLGHQETQYF | TGTGCCAGCACCTTATTACTAGGACACCAAGAGACCCAGTACTTC
TRBJ2-1 | NA | TRBV4-1 | NA | CASSQRYGGSWGEDEQFF | TGCGCCAGCAGCCAAAGGTATGGAGGCTCCTGGGGAGAAGATGAGCAGTTCTTC
TRBJ2-4 | NA | TRBV11-2 | NA | CASSDNTENIQYF | TGTGCCAGCAGCGACAACACCGAAAACATTCAGTACTTC
TRBJ2-1 | NA | TRBV5-4 | NA | CASSLTGNEQFF | TGTGCCAGCAGCCTGACTGGGAATGAGCAGTTCTTC
TRBJ2-3 | NA | TRBV5-1 | NA | CASSLWGREMTDTQYF | TGCGCCAGCAGCTTGTGGGGTAGGGAGATGACAGATACGCAGTATTTT
TRBJ2-3 | NA | TRBV6-4 | NA | CASSESETDTQYF | TGTGCCAGCAGTGAGAGTGAGACAGATACGCAGTATTTT
TRBJ2-7 | NA | TRBV19 | TRBD1 | CASSWDRSYEQYF | TGTGCCAGTAGTTGGGACAGATCCTACGAGCAGTACTTC
TRBJ2-1 | NA | TRBV4-1 | NA | CASSHKGLASYNEQFF | TGCGCCAGCAGCCATAAGGGACTCGCCTCCTACAATGAGCAGTTCTTC